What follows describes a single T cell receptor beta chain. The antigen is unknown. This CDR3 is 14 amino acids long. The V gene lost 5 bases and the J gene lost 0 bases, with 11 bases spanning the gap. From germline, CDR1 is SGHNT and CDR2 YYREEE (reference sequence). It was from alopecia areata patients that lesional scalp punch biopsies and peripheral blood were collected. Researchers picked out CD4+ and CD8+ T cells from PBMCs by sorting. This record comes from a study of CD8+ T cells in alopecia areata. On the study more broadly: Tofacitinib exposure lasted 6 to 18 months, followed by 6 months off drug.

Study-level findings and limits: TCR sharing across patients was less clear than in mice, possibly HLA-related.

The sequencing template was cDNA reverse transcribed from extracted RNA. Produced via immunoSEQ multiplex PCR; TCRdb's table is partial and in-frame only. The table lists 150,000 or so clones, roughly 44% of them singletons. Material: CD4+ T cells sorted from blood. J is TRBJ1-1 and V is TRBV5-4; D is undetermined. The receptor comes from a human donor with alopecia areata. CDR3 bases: TGTGCCAGCAGTTACGACCCCATGAACACTGAAGCTTTCTTT. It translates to CASSYDPMNTEAFF.